Below are 27 T cell receptor beta chains sequenced from a single sample in a study of T cell changes during pregnancy in multiple sclerosis. Sequenced by immunoSEQ multiplex PCR; TCRdb stores in-frame clones only, minus some. The sample has more than 55,000 clones; around 92% are singletons. This specimen consisted of peripheral blood, obtained in the third trimester of pregnancy. All receptors come from a female donor in good health, enrolled as a control in a pregnancy study.

The chain links TRBV6-5 to TRBJ1-2, with a tentative D call TRBD1 (5 bases). The CDR3 runs 14 residues. The germline gives CDR1 MNHEY, CDR2 SVGAGI. V lost 6 bases and J lost 5, with 16 bases in between. The CDR3 bases are TGTGCCAGCAGCTCCATCTCAGGGTGGTATGGCTACACCTTC. Protein sequence: CASSSISGWYGYTF.

The chain carries TRBV5-1 and TRBJ2-5; 9 bases align to TRBD2. With V trimmed by 4 bases and J by 2 bases, 12 bases remained unmatched. Germline values: CDR1 SGHRS, CDR2 YFSETQ. The CDR3 totals 17 residues. The CDR3 nucleotides are TGCGCCAGCAGCCCGGGACTAGCTAGGGATCCACAAGAGACCCAGTACTTC. Protein sequence: CASSPGLARDPQETQYF.

The rearrangement uses TRBV5-1 and TRBJ2-5, with TRBD2 identical over 12 bases. This CDR3 has 16 amino acids. In germline, CDR1 is SGHRS, CDR2 YFSETQ. V dropped 2 bases and J dropped 4; count of bases not matched to a gene: 6. DNA for the CDR3: TGCGCCAGCAGCTTTCTAGCGGGAGGGCCGAGAGAGACCCAGTACTTC. Amino acid sequence: CASSFLAGGPRETQYF. Supplemented by reference TRBV5-1 and TRBJ2-5, the full variable domain reads KAGVTQTPRYLIKTRGQQVTLSCSPISGHRSVSWYQQTPGQGLQFLFEYFSETQRNKGNFPGRFSGRQFSNSRSEMNVSTLELGDSALYLCASSFLAGGPRETQYFGPGTRLLVL.

The V gene is TRBV19, the J gene TRBJ2-1, with TRBD2 identical over 13 bases. V was pared by 3 bases and J by 6 bases, with 14 bases of the junction left unmatched. Germline CDR1 is LNHDA and CDR2 is SQIVND (reference sequence). The CDR3 is made up of 19 amino acids. The CDR3 nucleotides are TGTGCCAGTAGTATTCAACTAGCGGGAGGGCCTGTAACACGCAATGAGCAGTTCTTC. This translates into CASSIQLAGGPVTRNEQFF.

A few counts support this clone. The chain uses TRBV6-1 and TRBJ1-5, with 9 bases fitting TRBD1. Germline V gene sequence: CDR1 MNHNS, CDR2 SASEGT. The CDR3 length is 13 residues. The ends lost 6 bases at V and 7 bases at J; junction bases unmatched: 4. Written as DNA, the CDR3 is TGTGCCAGCAGGGGACAGGGCCAACAGCCCCAGCATTTT. This translates into CASRGQGQQPQHF.

The chain uses TRBV5-1 and TRBJ1-1; TRBD1 agrees at 7 bases. Germline trimming cut 0 bases from V and 5 bases from J; bases unmatched to any gene: 4. This CDR3 region has 14 residues. Germline V gives CDR1 SGHRS, CDR2 YFSETQ. This CDR3 reads CASSLGQGATEAFF. The CDR3, as DNA: TGCGCCAGCAGCTTGGGACAGGGCGCAACTGAAGCTTTCTTT.

V gene TRBV28 combines with J gene TRBJ2-7; 10 positions agree with TRBD2. Trimming cost V 0 bases and J 5 bases; bases outside gene matches: 1. Germline-derived CDR1 and CDR2 are MDHEN and SYDVKM. CDR3 length equals 14 residues. The CDR3 loop reads CASSLWLAGDEQYF. In DNA form, the CDR3 reads TGTGCCAGCAGTTTATGGCTAGCGGGAGACGAGCAGTACTTC.

The V gene is TRBV7-9, the J gene TRBJ1-3; D remains ambiguous. Per the germline V gene, CDR1 is SEHNR and CDR2 is FQNEAQ (reference sequence). V was clipped by 6 bases and J by 4 bases, with 16 bases between them. CDR3 length: 15 residues. The chain's CDR3 is CASREGINLGNTIYF. CDR3 coding DNA: TGTGCCAGCAGAGAGGGTATCAATTTGGGAAACACCATATATTTT. The variable domain in full, with the rest retrieved from reference TRBV7-9 and TRBJ1-3, is DTGVSQNPRHKITKRGQNVTFRCDPISEHNRLYWYRQTLGQGPEFLTYFQNEAQLEKSRLLSDRFSAERPKGSFSTLEIQRTEQGDSAMYLCASREGINLGNTIYFGEGSWLTVV.

J is TRBJ2-1 and V is TRBV5-4; the D gene is possibly TRBD1 (6 bases). This CDR3 is 16 amino acids long. V was trimmed by 2 bases and J by 0 bases, leaving 12 bases between them. Germline loops: CDR1 SGHNT, CDR2 YYREEE (reference sequence). CDR3 DNA sequence: TGTGCCAGCAGCTTTGAGAGAGGGGGCTCCTACAATGAGCAGTTCTTC. Translating it yields CASSFERGGSYNEQFF.

This clone was found a few times. The gene calls are TRBV2 and TRBJ2-7; D remains ambiguous. The germline V gene encodes CDR1 SNHLY and CDR2 FYNNEI. This CDR3 is built from 13 residues. V was pared by 3 bases and J by 3 bases, with 9 bases between. CDR3 sequence reads: CASSDLQSYEQYF. CDR3 coding DNA: TGTGCCAGCAGTGATTTACAGAGCTACGAGCAGTACTTC.

This chain links TRBV9 with TRBJ2-2; D perhaps matches TRBD1 (5 bases). CDR1 and CDR2 from the germline V gene are SGDLS and YYNGEE. The ends were cut back, 0 bases at V and 2 bases at J, with 14 bases in the middle. This CDR3 has 17 residues. Written as DNA, the CDR3 is TGTGCCAGCAGCGTAGCTACGGTCAGGGAAAACACCGGGGAGCTGTTTTTT. It is translated as CASSVATVRENTGELFF.

The V and J genes are TRBV9 and TRBJ1-1; D might be TRBD1 (6 bases). The germline gives CDR1 SGDLS, CDR2 YYNGEE. The germline V and J ends were trimmed by 3 bases and 1 base, with 10 bases remaining between them. CDR3 length equals 14 residues. The CDR3 sequence: CASSASTGNTEAFF. The CDR3 bases are TGTGCCAGCAGCGCCTCGACAGGGAACACTGAAGCTTTCTTT.

The chain is built from TRBV7-6 and TRBJ2-1, with 7 nucleotides matching TRBD2. This CDR3 spans 16 amino acids. Per germline, CDR1 SGHVS and CDR2 FNYEAQ. V lost 1 base, J lost 1 base, and 4 bases stayed unmatched. CDR3 DNA: TGTGCCAGCAGCTTAGGTGGACTAGGTTCCTACAATGAGCAGTTCTTC. It encodes CASSLGGLGSYNEQFF.

V and J are TRBV7-6 and TRBJ2-7; 8 bases are a match to TRBD2. The V gene end was trimmed by 5 bases and the J gene end by 0 bases; junction bases not matched to a gene: 9. The CDR3 consists of 16 residues. Germline V gives CDR1 SGHVS, CDR2 FNYEAQ. DNA for the CDR3: TGTGCCAGCAGCCGTGGGTCTAGCGGGTCCTCCTACGAGCAGTACTTC. Protein sequence: CASSRGSSGSSYEQYF. Based on the CDR3 plus reference TRBV7-6 and TRBJ2-7, the full variable domain is GAGVSQSPRYKVTKRGQDVALRCDPISGHVSLYWYRQALGQGPEFLTYFNYEAQQDKSGLPNDRFSAERPEGSISTLTIQRTEQRDSAMYRCASSRGSSGSSYEQYFGPGTRLTVT.

The V call is TRBV4-1, the J call TRBJ2-1, with a tentative D call TRBD1 (8 bases). V lost 2 bases and J 4 bases, leaving 18 bases between the germline ends. Per germline, CDR1 MGHRA and CDR2 YSYEKL. This CDR3 contains 17 residues. CDR3 sequence (DNA): TGCGCCAGCAGCCAACAGGGGGCTAGCGGATATTACAATGAGCAGTTCTTC. Translation gives CASSQQGASGYYNEQFF.

The V and J genes are TRBV2 and TRBJ2-5; 11 bases are shared with TRBD2. The CDR3 is made up of 18 amino acids. The J segment lost 5 bases and the V segment lost 4 bases, leaving 15 bases of the junction unmatched. CDR1 is SNHLY and CDR2 is FYNNEI in the germline V gene. The CDR3 nucleotides are TGTGCCAGCAGTGCCCTCCGTGTAACTAGCGGGAGTTTGGAGACCCAGTACTTC. It translates to CASSALRVTSGSLETQYF.

This chain connects TRBV7-9 to TRBJ1-1; D call uncertain. The CDR3 totals 15 residues. Trimming removed 3 bases at V and 3 bases at J, with 14 bases between. Germline CDR1 reads SEHNR; CDR2 reads FQNEAQ (reference sequence). The CDR3 DNA sequence: TGTGCCAGCAGCTTCGTGCGGAGGGCACACACTGAAGCTTTCTTT. Translating gives CASSFVRRAHTEAFF.

The chain combines TRBV25-1 with TRBJ2-4; TRBD1 matches at 9 bases. Germline V gene lookup returns CDR1 MGHDK and CDR2 SYGVNS. Germline trimming cut 2 bases from V and 0 bases from J; bases unmatched to any gene: 2. CDR3 length: 16 residues. The CDR3 loop is CASSEMGQGAKNIQYF. The CDR3 DNA reads as TGTGCCAGCAGTGAAATGGGACAGGGAGCCAAAAACATTCAGTACTTC.

V is TRBV6-1 and J is TRBJ1-3; 7 bases are a match to TRBD1. V trimming: 11 bases; J trimming: 0 bases; junction bases outside the gene matches: 10. Germline V CDR1 and CDR2: MNHNS, SASEGT. The CDR3 has 15 amino acids. The CDR3 loop reads CAVGQGVNSGNTIYF. The CDR3 coding sequence is TGTGCCGTCGGTCAGGGGGTAAACTCTGGAAACACCATATATTTT.

The rearrangement uses TRBV6-4 and TRBJ2-2; tentatively, D is TRBD2 (5 bases). Germline CDR1 and CDR2: MRHNA and SNTAGT. The CDR3 runs 15 residues. V was shortened by 6 bases and J by 5 bases, with 16 bases between the two germline ends. CDR3 sequence reads: CASSSREDLTGELFF. The CDR3 nucleotides read TGTGCCAGCAGCTCCCGGGAAGACCTAACCGGGGAGCTGTTTTTT.

In this sample, this clone turned up once. The V call is TRBV5-8, the J call TRBJ2-7; possible D gene TRBD1, 5 bases. The V end lost 5 bases, the J end lost 2 bases, and 17 bases lay between the germline ends. The germline V gene has CDR1 SGHTS and CDR2 YDEGEE. This CDR3 is 15 amino acids long. CDR3 amino acids: CASRPESGWTYEQYF. DNA of the CDR3: TGTGCCAGCAGACCTGAGTCAGGGTGGACCTACGAGCAGTACTTC.

The chain links TRBV21-1 to TRBJ2-7; the table gives TRBD2 as D, unverified against the DNA. TRBV21-1 is flagged as a pseudogene. CDR3 length: 15 residues. The CDR3 spells CASSKGETGVYEQYF. The CDR3 DNA reads as TGTGCCAGCAGCAAAGGAGAAACGGGGGTCTACGAGCAGTACTTC.

A single count supports this clone. The chain links TRBV19 to TRBJ1-5; D is uncertain. This CDR3 spans 15 amino acids. Germline V lookup: CDR1 LNHDA, CDR2 SQIVND (reference sequence). V shed 1 base and J shed 3 bases, with 10 bases lying between them. CDR3 bases: TGTGCCAGTAGTATAGGGTCCAGGTCCAATCAGCCCCAGCATTTT. Protein product: CASSIGSRSNQPQHF. The variable domain in full, completed from reference TRBV19 and TRBJ1-5, reads DGGITQSPKYLFRKEGQNVTLSCEQNLNHDAMYWYRQDPGQGLRLIYYSQIVNDFQKGDIAEGYSVSREKKESFPLTVTSAQKNPTAFYLCASSIGSRSNQPQHFGDGTRLSIL.

The CDR3 coding sequence is TGTGCCAGCATCCACAGGGACTCCTACGAGCAGTACTTC. It is translated as CASIHRDSYEQYF. This chain connects TRBV28 to TRBJ2-7; D possibly corresponds to TRBD1 (6 bases). Trimming cost V 7 bases and J 0 bases, with 10 bases left between them. Germline CDR1 is MDHEN and CDR2 is SYDVKM. The CDR3 has 13 residues.

The rearrangement links TRBV10-3 to TRBJ2-2; a possible D gene is TRBD1 (5 bases). Trimming removed 2 bases at V and 4 bases at J, with 11 bases between. The CDR3 is 15 amino acids. CDR1 is ENHRY, CDR2 SYGVKD, per germline. Written as DNA, the CDR3 is TGTGCCATCAGTGAGAGGCAGGGTGGCACCGGGGAGCTGTTTTTT. Translated: CAISERQGGTGELFF.

V gene TRBV6-5 combines with J gene TRBJ2-1, with 12 bases aligning to TRBD2. The CDR3 has 13 amino acids. After removal of 6 bases from V and 12 bases from J, the junction contained 6 bases not matched to a gene. Germline CDR1 MNHEY, CDR2 SVGAGI. Here the CDR3 DNA reads TGTGCCAGCAGCGGGTTACTAGCGGGAGGGCAGTTCTTC. Amino acid sequence: CASSGLLAGGQFF.

The rearrangement uses TRBV19 and TRBJ1-2; no clear D gene. CDR1 and CDR2 (germline): LNHDA, SQIVND (reference sequence). V was shortened by 5 bases and J by 4 bases, with 17 bases between the two germline ends. The CDR3 spans 15 residues. The CDR3 DNA is TGTGCCAGTAGTGTCGACGGAGACGACCCCTATGGCTACACCTTC. This gives the protein CASSVDGDDPYGYTF.